Listed here are 21 T cell receptor beta chains from one sample, sequenced in a study of cytomegalovirus exposure and HLA in healthy donors. Both 60 Vbeta primers and 13 Jbeta primers went into the PCR. The data were produced by immunoSEQ multiplex PCR, yet TCRdb's version contains in-frame clones alone and is incomplete. The sample comprises approximately 150,000 clones, almost 80% of which are singletons, and 1.3% rests with the top ten. Sequenced input: PBMCs. These receptors originate from a man younger than 45 in good health and CMV-seronegative.

This chain links TRBV28 with TRBJ1-3, with D perhaps matching TRBD1 (5 bases). Germline V lookup: CDR1 MDHEN, CDR2 SYDVKM. This CDR3 is built from 12 residues. V was trimmed by 7 bases and J by 5 bases, leaving 9 bases between them. The DNA of the CDR3 is TGTGCCAGCAAAAAGGGGAGAAACACCATATATTTT. This gives the protein CASKKGRNTIYF.

The rearrangement links TRBV28 to TRBJ2-3; D is perhaps TRBD1 (7 bases). Trimming removed 5 bases at V and 5 bases at J, with 14 bases between. CDR1 MDHEN and CDR2 SYDVKM come from the germline V gene. The CDR3 consists of 14 residues. This CDR3 reads CASSRRGPGDTQYF. In DNA form, the CDR3 reads TGTGCCAGCAGTCGGAGGGGGCCGGGAGATACGCAGTATTTT.

V is TRBV11-2 and J is TRBJ2-2; TRBD1 might be the D (6 bases). CDR3 length equals 14 residues. Trimming removed 4 bases at V and 6 bases at J, with 12 bases between. Germline values: CDR1 SGHAT, CDR2 FQNNGV. The DNA of the CDR3 is TGTGCCAGCAGCTCACCCAAGGGGGCCGGGGAGCTGTTTTTT. This sequence encodes CASSSPKGAGELFF. Combining the CDR3 with reference TRBV11-2 and TRBJ2-2 gives the whole variable domain EAGVAQSPRYKIIEKRQSVAFWCNPISGHATLYWYQQILGQGPKLLIQFQNNGVVDDSQLPKDRFSAERLKGVDSTLKIQPAKLEDSAVYLCASSSPKGAGELFFGEGSRLTVL.

The chain combines TRBV25-1 with TRBJ1-2, with 7 bases lining up with TRBD1. Germline lookup yields CDR1 MGHDK and CDR2 SYGVNS. The CDR3 is made up of 11 amino acids. V trimming: 6 bases; J trimming: 7 bases; junction bases outside the gene matches: 2. CDR3 nucleotides: TGTGCCAGCAGAGGGGGCCCTGGCTACACCTTC. Its translation is CASRGGPGYTF.

The chain joins TRBV4-1 to TRBJ1-4, with 9 bases matching TRBD1. The V gene's germline CDR1 is MGHRA and CDR2 YSYEKL. The CDR3 has 15 amino acids. Unmatched junction bases numbered 6, after V lost 7 bases and J lost 3 bases. The CDR3 DNA reads TGCGCCAGCAAACAGGGGGCGCGAGCTAATGAAAAACTGTTTTTT. The encoded protein is CASKQGARANEKLFF.

The CDR3 loop reads CASSSTTGITEAFF. CDR3 DNA: TGTGCCAGCAGTTCAACGACAGGCATCACTGAAGCTTTCTTT. The J gene is TRBJ1-1, the V gene TRBV6-5, with D possibly matching TRBD1 (6 bases). CDR1 and CDR2 from the germline V gene are MNHEY and SVGAGI. The CDR3 covers 14 residues. Trimming pared 4 bases from V and 4 bases from J, leaving 13 bases between.

The chain couples TRBV18 to TRBJ1-3, with 9 bases identical to TRBD1. The CDR3 spans 19 residues. Germline CDR1 KGHSH, CDR2 LQKENI. Trimming cost V 3 bases and J 5 bases; bases outside gene matches: 17. CDR3 sequence: CASSPPGGQGISQRNTIYF. Written as DNA, the CDR3 is TGTGCCAGCTCACCCCCTGGGGGACAGGGCATATCTCAAAGAAACACCATATATTTT.

V is TRBV29-1 and J is TRBJ2-7; 7 nucleotides match TRBD2. Per the germline V gene, CDR1 is SQVTM and CDR2 is ANQGSEA. The V segment lost 7 bases and the J segment 4 bases; nucleotides outside the gene matches: 10. This CDR3 comprises 13 residues. The CDR3 loop is CSALVWGGYEQYF. The CDR3 DNA is TGCAGCGCCCTGGTTTGGGGGGGATACGAGCAGTACTTC.

The V call is TRBV19, the J call TRBJ2-3; TRBD2 agrees at 10 bases. Losses at the gene ends were 3 bases for V and 3 bases for J; bases not matched to a gene: 6. The CDR3 runs 16 residues. Germline CDR1 is LNHDA and CDR2 is SQIVND (reference sequence). CDR3 bases: TGTGCCAGTAGTATCTCTAGCGGGAGACGAACAGATACGCAGTATTTT. Translating gives CASSISSGRRTDTQYF.

The V gene is TRBV6-1, the J gene TRBJ1-4; 8 bases fit TRBD1. Losses at the gene ends were 6 bases for V and 0 bases for J; bases not matched to a gene: 12. The CDR3 contains 18 residues. The germline V gene has CDR1 MNHNS and CDR2 SASEGT. CDR3: CASRESTGGAATNEKLFF. The CDR3 bases are TGTGCCAGCAGAGAATCAACAGGGGGAGCGGCAACTAATGAAAAACTGTTTTTT.

This clone was detected once. V and J are TRBV6-5 and TRBJ2-5; a weak D match, TRBD2 (5 bases). The CDR3 is made up of 14 amino acids. CDR1 MNHEY and CDR2 SVGAGI come from the germline V gene. With 5 bases removed from V and 2 bases from J, the gap between germline ends came to 12 bases. Here the CDR3 reads CASSRERLQETQYF. DNA of the CDR3: TGTGCCAGCAGTCGAGAGCGGTTACAAGAGACCCAGTACTTC.

This chain connects TRBV10-3 to TRBJ2-1; 8 positions agree with TRBD1. Germline CDR1 ENHRY, CDR2 SYGVKD. The CDR3 has 14 amino acids. Trimming took 10 bases from V and 0 from J; bases not matched to a gene: 5. The CDR3 loop reads CATQGGISYNEQFF. CDR3 sequence (DNA): TGTGCCACACAGGGGGGCATCTCCTACAATGAGCAGTTCTTC.

The chain joins TRBV7-2 to TRBJ2-5; 7 nucleotides match TRBD2. The germline gives CDR1 SGHTA, CDR2 FQGNSA. J lost 5 bases, V lost 7 bases, and 13 bases had no gene match. CDR3 length: 15 amino acids. The CDR3 nucleotides read TGTGCCAGCACCCTCCTTTTTGGGGGAGGGGAGACCCAGTACTTC. Its protein product is CASTLLFGGGETQYF.

The CDR3 loop is CASSLAGIGEQYF. The CDR3 bases are TGTGCCAGCAGCTTGGCGGGGATAGGCGAGCAGTACTTC. The rearrangement links TRBV7-9 to TRBJ2-7; maybe TRBD2 (6 bases). This CDR3 comprises 13 residues. Trimming pared 3 bases from V and 6 bases from J, leaving 12 bases between. The germline V gene has CDR1 SEHNR and CDR2 FQNEAQ (reference sequence). Drawing the rest from reference TRBV7-9 and TRBJ2-7, the complete variable domain is DTGVSQNPRHKITKRGQNVTFRCDPISEHNRLYWYRQTLGQGPEFLTYFQNEAQLEKSRLLSDRFSAERPKGSFSTLEIQRTEQGDSAMYLCASSLAGIGEQYFGPGTRLTVT.

The chain couples TRBV27 to TRBJ1-2; a weak D match, TRBD1 (5 bases). This CDR3 has 14 residues. The germline CDR1 and CDR2 sequences are MNHEY and SMNVEV (reference sequence). Trimming shortened V by 0 bases and J by 8 bases, and 13 bases separated the two germline ends. In DNA form, the CDR3 reads TGTGCCAGCAGTTTATCGGCGGACATCCGCGGCTACACCTTC. This codes for CASSLSADIRGYTF.

The sample holds one count of this clone. V gene TRBV28 combines with J gene TRBJ2-7, with a tentative D call TRBD1 (6 bases). V lost 6 bases to trimming and J lost 2 bases, with 14 bases between them. This CDR3 spans 14 amino acids. Germline V gives CDR1 MDHEN, CDR2 SYDVKM. The CDR3 DNA reads TGTGCCAGCAGGTCTACGGGACAAACCTACGAGCAGTACTTC. Translating it yields CASRSTGQTYEQYF. The full variable domain, rest sourced from reference TRBV28 and TRBJ2-7, is DVKVTQSSRYLVKRTGEKVFLECVQDMDHENMFWYRQDPGLGLRLIYFSYDVKMKEKGDIPEGYSVSREKKERFSLILESASTNQTSMYLCASRSTGQTYEQYFGPGTRLTVT.

This rearrangement joins TRBV28 to TRBJ1-2; TRBD1 agrees at 12 bases. The CDR3 runs to 18 residues. Trimming at V came to 4 bases and at J to 3 bases, leaving 12 bases not matched to a gene. From germline, CDR1 is MDHEN and CDR2 SYDVKM. The DNA for the CDR3 is TGTGCCAGCAGTTCATCCGGGACAGGGGGCTTAATTTACTATGGCTACACCTTC. Translation: CASSSSGTGGLIYYGYTF.

A word on this clone: A junction end diverges from the germline sequence, so it may reflect a read error. V is TRBV7-7 and J is TRBJ2-1; a weak D match, TRBD2 (6 bases). The CDR3 loop spans 12 amino acids. Germline V CDR1 and CDR2: SSHAT, FNYEAQ (reference sequence). Written as DNA, the CDR3 is TGTGCTAGCAGCCAGGAGGGTGGTGAGCAGTTCTTC. Translating it yields CASSQEGGEQFF.

The chain has TRBV4-1 and TRBJ2-7; D gene uncertain. V was cut by 4 bases and J by 3 bases, with 16 bases left in between. The CDR3 has 15 amino acids. Germline CDR1 and CDR2: MGHRA and YSYEKL. The CDR3 DNA follows: TGCGCCAGCAGCCCGATGTCCCATACCGGCTACGAGCAGTACTTC. Translation: CASSPMSHTGYEQYF.

The chain employs TRBV21-1 and TRBJ1-1; the table names TRBD1, a call not compared with the DNA. TRBV21-1 is an annotated pseudogene. The CDR3 is made up of 14 amino acids. The CDR3 loop reads CASRVGRKNTEAFF. CDR3 nucleotides: TGTGCCAGCAGGGTGGGCAGGAAGAACACTGAAGCTTTCTTT.

CDR3 coding DNA: TGTGCCAGCAGCTGGGAGGTGTCGGGCTATGGCTACACCTTC. Translating gives CASSWEVSGYGYTF. The V and J genes are TRBV5-4 and TRBJ1-2; D is unclear. V dropped 3 bases and J dropped 4 bases, with 13 bases sitting between them. The CDR3 is 14 amino acids. Germline-derived CDR1 and CDR2 are SGHNT and YYREEE (reference sequence).